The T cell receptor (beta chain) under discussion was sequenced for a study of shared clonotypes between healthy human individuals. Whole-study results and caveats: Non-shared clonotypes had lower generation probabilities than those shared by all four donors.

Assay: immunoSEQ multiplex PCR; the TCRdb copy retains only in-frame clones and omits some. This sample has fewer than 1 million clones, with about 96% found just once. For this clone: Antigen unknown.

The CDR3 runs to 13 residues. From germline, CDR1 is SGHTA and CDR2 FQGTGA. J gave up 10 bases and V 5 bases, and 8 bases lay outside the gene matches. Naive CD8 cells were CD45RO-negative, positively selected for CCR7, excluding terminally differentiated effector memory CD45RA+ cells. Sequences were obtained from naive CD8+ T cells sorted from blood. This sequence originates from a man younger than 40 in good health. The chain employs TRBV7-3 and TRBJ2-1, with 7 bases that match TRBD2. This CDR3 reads CASSPRGESEQFF. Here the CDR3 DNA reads TGTGCCAGCAGCCCACGGGGGGAGAGCGAGCAGTTCTTC.